This record concerns one TCR beta chain sequence. The data were obtained in a study of blood T cell repertoires in COVID-19. The wider study: COVID-19 samples collected from the United States, Italy and Spain covered acute and convalescent phases. In each case, the material was cDNA or gDNA derived from T cells, B-cell-depleted T cells, or PBMCs.

Methods used by the authors: Estimates of nucleated cell counts were drawn from the amplification of reference gene primers. Profiled with immunoSEQ multiplex PCR; TCRdb holds only in-frame clones, not every one. The V and J calls and clone size were taken over from that table, and D and trimming were inferred from the DNA. Found here are 150,000 or so clones, around 83% of them singletons; the top ten hold 0.99%. The germline V gene has CDR1 SGHTA and CDR2 FQGNSA. V was trimmed by 1 base and J by 6 bases, leaving 12 bases between them. This CDR3 spans 14 amino acids. This TCR came from a man aged 18 to 29 with acute or convalescent COVID-19. The sequenced material came from peripheral blood. The rearrangement uses TRBV7-2 and TRBJ1-2; no definite D call. The CDR3 protein is CASSLGPSSNGYTF. The CDR3 DNA is TGTGCCAGCAGCTTAGGGCCCAGTTCAAATGGCTACACCTTC.